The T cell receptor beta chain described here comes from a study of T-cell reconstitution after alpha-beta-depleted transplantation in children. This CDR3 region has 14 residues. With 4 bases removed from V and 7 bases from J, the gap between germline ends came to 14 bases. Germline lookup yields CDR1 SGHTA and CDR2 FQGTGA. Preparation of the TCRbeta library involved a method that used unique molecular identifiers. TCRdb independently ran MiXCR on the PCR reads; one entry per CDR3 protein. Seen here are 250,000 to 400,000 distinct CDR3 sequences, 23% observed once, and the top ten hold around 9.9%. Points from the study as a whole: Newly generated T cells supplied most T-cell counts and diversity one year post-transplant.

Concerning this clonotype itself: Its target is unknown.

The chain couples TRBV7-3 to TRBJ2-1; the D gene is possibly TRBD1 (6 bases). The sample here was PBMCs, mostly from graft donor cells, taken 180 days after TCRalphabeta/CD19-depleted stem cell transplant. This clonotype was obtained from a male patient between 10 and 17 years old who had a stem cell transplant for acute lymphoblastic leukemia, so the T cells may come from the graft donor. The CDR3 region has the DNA TGTGCCAGCAGCTCCCGACAGGAAGGGAATGAGCAGTTCTTC. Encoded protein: CASSSRQEGNEQFF.